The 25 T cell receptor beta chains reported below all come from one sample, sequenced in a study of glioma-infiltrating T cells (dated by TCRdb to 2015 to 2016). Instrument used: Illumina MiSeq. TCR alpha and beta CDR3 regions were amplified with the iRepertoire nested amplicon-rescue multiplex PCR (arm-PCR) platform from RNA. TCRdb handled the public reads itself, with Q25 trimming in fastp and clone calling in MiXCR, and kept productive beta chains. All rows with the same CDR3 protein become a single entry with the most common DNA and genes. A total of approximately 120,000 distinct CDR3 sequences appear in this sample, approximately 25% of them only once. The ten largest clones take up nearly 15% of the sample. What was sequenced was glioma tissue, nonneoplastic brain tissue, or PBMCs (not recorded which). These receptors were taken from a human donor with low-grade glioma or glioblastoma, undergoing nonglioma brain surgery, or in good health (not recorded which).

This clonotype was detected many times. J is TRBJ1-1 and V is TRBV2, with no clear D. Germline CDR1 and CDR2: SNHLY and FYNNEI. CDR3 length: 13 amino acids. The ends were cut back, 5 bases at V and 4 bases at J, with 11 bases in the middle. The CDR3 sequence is CASSTTQVTEAFF. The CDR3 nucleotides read TGTGCCAGCAGTACGACGCAGGTCACTGAAGCTTTCTTT.

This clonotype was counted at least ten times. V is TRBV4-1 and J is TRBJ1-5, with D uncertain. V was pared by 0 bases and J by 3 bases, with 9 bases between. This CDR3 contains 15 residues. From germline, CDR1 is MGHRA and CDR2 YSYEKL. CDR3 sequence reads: CASSQEDRYNQPQHF. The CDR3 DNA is TGCGCCAGCAGCCAAGAAGATCGTTACAATCAGCCCCAGCATTTT.

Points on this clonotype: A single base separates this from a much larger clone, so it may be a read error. The CDR3 region is CSVVESGRWYGYNF. The CDR3 DNA sequence: TGCAGCGTTGTTGAGTCGGGCCGATGGTATGGCTACAACTTC. This chain connects TRBV29-1 to TRBJ1-2, with no clear D. CDR3 size: 14 residues. CDR1 is SQVTM, CDR2 ANQGSEA, per germline.

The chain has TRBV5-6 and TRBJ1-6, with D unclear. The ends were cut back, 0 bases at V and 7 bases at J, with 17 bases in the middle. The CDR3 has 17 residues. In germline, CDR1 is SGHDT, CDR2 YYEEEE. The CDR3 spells CASSLAGPTTTNSPLHF. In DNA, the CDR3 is TGTGCCAGCAGCTTGGCCGGGCCCACCACGACCAATTCACCCCTCCACTTT.

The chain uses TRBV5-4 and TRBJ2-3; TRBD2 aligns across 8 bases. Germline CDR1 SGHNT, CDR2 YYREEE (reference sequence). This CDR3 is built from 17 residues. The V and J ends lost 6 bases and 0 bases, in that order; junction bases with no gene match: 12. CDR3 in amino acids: CASTPQRERGSTDTQYF. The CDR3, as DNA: TGTGCCAGCACCCCCCAGCGGGAGAGAGGGAGCACAGATACGCAGTATTTT.

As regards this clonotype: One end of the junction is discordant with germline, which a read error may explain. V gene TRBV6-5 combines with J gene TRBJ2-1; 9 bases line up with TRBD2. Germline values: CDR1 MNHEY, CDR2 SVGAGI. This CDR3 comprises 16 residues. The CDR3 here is CASSLLAGETYNEKFF. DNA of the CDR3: TGTGCCAGCAGTTTATTAGCGGGAGAAACCTACAATGAGAAGTTCTTC.

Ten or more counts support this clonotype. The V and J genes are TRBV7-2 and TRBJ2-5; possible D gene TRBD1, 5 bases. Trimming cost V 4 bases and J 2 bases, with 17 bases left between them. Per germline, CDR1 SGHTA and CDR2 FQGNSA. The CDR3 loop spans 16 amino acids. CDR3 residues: CASSSLGADLQETQYF. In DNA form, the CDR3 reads TGTGCCAGCAGCTCCCTAGGGGCGGATCTACAAGAGACCCAGTACTTC.

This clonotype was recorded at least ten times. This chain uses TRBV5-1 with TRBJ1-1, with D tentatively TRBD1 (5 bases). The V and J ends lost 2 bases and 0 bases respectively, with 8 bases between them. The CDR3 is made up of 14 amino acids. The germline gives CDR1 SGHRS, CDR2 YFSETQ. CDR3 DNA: TGCGCCAGCAGCTTAGGGGCGGTGAACACTGAAGCTTTCTTT. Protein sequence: CASSLGAVNTEAFF.

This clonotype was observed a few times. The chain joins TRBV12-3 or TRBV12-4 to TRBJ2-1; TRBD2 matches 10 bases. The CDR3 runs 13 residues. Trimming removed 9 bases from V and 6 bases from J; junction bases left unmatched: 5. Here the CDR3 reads CASSSGRSNEQFF. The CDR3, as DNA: TGTGCCAGTAGTAGCGGGAGGAGCAATGAGCAGTTCTTC.

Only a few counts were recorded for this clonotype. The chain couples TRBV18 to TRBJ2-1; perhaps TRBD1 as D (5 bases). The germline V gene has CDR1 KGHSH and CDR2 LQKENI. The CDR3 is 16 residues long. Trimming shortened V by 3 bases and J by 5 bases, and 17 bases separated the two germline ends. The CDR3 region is CASSPPPSTVNNEQFF. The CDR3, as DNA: TGTGCCAGCTCACCGCCACCCTCGACAGTGAACAATGAGCAGTTCTTC. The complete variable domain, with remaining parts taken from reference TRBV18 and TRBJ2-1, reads NAGVMQNPRHLVRRRGQEARLRCSPMKGHSHVYWYRQLPEEGLKFMVYLQKENIIDESGMPKERFSAEFPKEGPSILRIQQVVRGDSAAYFCASSPPPSTVNNEQFFGPGTRLTVL.

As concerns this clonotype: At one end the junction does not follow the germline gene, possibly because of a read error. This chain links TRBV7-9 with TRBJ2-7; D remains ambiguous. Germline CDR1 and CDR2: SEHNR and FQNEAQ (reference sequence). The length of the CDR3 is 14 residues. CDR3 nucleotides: TGTACCAGCAGCTTGGCGGTTCGTCCCTACGAGCAGTACTTC. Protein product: CTSSLAVRPYEQYF. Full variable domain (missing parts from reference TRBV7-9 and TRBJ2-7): DTGVSQNPRHKITKRGQNVTFRCDPISEHNRLYWYRQTLGQGPEFLTYFQNEAQLEKSRLLSDRFSAERPKGSFSTLEIQRTEQGDSAMYLCTSSLAVRPYEQYFGPGTRLTVT.

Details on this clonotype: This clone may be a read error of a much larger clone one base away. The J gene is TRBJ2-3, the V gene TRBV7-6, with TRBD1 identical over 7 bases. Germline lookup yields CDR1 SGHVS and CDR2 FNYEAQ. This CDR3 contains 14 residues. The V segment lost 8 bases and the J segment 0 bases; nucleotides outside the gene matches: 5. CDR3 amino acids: CASLGGFSTDTQYF. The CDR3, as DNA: TGTGCCAGCTTAGGGGGCTTTAGCACAGATACGCAGTATTTT.

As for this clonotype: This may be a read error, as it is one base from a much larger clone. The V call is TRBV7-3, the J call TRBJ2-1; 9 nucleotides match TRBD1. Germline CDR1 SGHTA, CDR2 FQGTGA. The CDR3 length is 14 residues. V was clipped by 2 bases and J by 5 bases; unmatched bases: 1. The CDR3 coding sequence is TGTGCCAGCAGCTTAGGGACAGGGCACAATGAGCAGTTCTTC. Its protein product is CASSLGTGHNEQFF.

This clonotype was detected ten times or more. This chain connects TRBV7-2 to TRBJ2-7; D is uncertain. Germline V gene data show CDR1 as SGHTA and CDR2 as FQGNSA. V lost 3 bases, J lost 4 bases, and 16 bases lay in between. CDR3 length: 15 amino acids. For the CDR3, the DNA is TGTGCCAGCAGCTTGTATACACAAGATCAATACGAGCAGTACTTC. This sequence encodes CASSLYTQDQYEQYF.

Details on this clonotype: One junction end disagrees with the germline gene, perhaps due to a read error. The CDR3 DNA reads as TGCAGTGCTAGCGATGCGATTTCGAGCTCCTCCAATGAGCCGTTCTTC. It translates to CSASDAISSSSNEPFF. The V call is TRBV20-1, the J call TRBJ2-1; D remains unclear. CDR1 and CDR2 (germline): DFQATT, SNEGSKA (reference sequence). The CDR3 loop spans 16 amino acids.

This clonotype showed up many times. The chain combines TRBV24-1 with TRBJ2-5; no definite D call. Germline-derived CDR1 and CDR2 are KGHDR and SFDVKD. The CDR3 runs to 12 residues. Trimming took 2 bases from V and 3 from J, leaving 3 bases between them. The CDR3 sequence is CATSDSKETQYF. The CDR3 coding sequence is TGTGCCACCAGTGATTCCAAAGAGACCCAGTACTTC.

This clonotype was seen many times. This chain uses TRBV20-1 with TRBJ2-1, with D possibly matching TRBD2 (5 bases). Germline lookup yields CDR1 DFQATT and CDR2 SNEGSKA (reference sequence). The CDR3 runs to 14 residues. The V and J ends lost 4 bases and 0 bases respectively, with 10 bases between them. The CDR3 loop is CSANGDSSYNEQFF. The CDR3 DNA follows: TGCAGTGCTAACGGGGATAGCTCCTACAATGAGCAGTTCTTC.

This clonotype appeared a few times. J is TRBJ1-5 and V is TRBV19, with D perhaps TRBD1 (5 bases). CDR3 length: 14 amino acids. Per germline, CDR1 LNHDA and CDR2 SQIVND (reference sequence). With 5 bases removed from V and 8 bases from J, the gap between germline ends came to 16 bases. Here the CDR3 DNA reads TGTGCCAGTAGTTCCCGGGGCACCGGGGAGCCCCAGCATTTT. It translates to CASSSRGTGEPQHF. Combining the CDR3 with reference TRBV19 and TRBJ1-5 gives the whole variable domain DGGITQSPKYLFRKEGQNVTLSCEQNLNHDAMYWYRQDPGQGLRLIYYSQIVNDFQKGDIAEGYSVSREKKESFPLTVTSAQKNPTAFYLCASSSRGTGEPQHFGDGTRLSIL.

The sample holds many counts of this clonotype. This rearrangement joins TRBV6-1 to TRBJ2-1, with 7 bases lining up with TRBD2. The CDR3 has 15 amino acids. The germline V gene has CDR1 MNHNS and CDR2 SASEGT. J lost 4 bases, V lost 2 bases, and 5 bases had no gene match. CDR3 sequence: CASSERTRLYNEQFF. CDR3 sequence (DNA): TGTGCCAGCAGTGAACGGACTAGACTATACAATGAGCAGTTCTTC.

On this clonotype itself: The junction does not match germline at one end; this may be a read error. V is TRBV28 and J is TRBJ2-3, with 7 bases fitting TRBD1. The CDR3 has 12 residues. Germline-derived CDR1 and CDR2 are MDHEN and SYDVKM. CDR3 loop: CASSLGTDKQYF. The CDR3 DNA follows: TGTGCCAGCAGTCTCGGGACAGATAAGCAGTATTTT.

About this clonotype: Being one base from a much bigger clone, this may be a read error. For the CDR3, the DNA is TGTGCCAGCAGCTTAGTCGGGGGCAGCAACCTTATCACCTACAATGAGCAGTTCTTC. Its protein is CASSLVGGSNLITYNEQFF. The rearrangement links TRBV7-2 to TRBJ2-1; D is possibly TRBD1 or TRBD2 (6 bases each). V dropped 1 base and J dropped 2 bases, with 21 bases sitting between them. Germline V CDR1 and CDR2: SGHTA, FQGNSA. The CDR3 runs to 19 residues.

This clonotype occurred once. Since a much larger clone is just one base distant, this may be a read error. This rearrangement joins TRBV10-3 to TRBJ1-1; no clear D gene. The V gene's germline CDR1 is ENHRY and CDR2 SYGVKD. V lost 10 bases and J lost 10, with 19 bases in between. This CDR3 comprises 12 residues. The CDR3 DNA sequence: TGTGCCAGCCGGAGTCTGGACGATTCAGCTTTCTTT. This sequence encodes CASRSLDDSAFF.

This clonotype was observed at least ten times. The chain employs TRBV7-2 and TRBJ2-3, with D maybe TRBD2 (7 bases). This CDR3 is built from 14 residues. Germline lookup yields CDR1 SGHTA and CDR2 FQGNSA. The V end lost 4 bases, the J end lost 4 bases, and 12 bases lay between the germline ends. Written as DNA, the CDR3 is TGTGCCAGCAGCTCCGAAGGGGGGGCAGATACGCAGTATTTT. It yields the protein CASSSEGGADTQYF.

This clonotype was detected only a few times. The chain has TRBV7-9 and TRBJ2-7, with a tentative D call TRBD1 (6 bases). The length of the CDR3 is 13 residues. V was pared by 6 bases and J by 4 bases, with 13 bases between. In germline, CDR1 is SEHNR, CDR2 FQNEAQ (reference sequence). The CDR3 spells CASSYSQGYEQYF. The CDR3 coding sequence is TGTGCCAGCAGTTATAGTCAGGGGTACGAGCAGTACTTC.

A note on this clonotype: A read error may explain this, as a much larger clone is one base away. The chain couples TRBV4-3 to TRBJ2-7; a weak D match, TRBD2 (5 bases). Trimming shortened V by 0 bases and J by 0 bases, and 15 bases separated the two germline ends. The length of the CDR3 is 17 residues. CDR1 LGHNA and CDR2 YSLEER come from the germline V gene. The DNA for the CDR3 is TGCGCCAGCAGCCAAGAACCGGGAAGACGAGGCTCCTACGAGCAGTACTTC. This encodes CASSQEPGRRGSYEQYF.